This TCR beta chain derives from a study of graft-versus-host responses after intestinal transplantation. Study as a whole: Multivisceral, liver-intestinal, or isolated intestinal grafts were transplanted into recipients.

This CDR3 is 14 amino acids long. V lost 9 bases to trimming and J lost 1 base; unmatched junction nucleotides: 6. Germline CDR1 reads MNHEY; CDR2 reads SVGAGI. Findings and limits, study-wide: GvH clones surfaced in recipient marrow, some emerging earlier in ileum or blood. Within allografts, high graft-versus-host to host-versus-graft clonal ratios were seen among patients with graft-donor T cell macrochimerism.

Concerning this clone itself: The antigen is unknown.

Sequenced by immunoSEQ multiplex PCR; TCRdb stores in-frame clones only, minus some. The table has 130,000 or so clones, 80% to 95% seen once. The receptor's source is a human donor who received an intestinal transplant. Sequencing used unstimulated CD4+ T cells sorted from spleen or lymph node cells, obtained before intestinal transplant. The chain employs TRBV6-5 and TRBJ2-7; 10 bases map to TRBD2. Here the CDR3 reads CASRGLARSYEQYF. CDR3 sequence (DNA): TGTGCCAGTAGGGGACTAGCGCGATCCTACGAGCAGTACTTC.